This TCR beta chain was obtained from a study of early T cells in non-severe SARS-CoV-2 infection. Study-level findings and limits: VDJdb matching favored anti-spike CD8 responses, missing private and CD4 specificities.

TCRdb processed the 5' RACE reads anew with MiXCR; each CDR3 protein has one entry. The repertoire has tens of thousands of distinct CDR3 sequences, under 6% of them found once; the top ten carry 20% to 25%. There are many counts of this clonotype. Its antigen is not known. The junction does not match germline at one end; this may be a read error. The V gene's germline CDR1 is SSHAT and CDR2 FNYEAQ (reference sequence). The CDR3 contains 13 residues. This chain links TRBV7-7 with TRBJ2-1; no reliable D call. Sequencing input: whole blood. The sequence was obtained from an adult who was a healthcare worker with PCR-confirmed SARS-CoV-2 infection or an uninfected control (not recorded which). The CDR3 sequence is CASSNHHGNEQFF. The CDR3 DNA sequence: TGTGCTAGCAGCAACCACCATGGAAATGAGCAGTTCTTC.